These T cell receptor beta chains were read from a single sample in a study of OX40 agonist ivuxolimab in advanced cancers. Sequencing used immunoSEQ multiplex PCR; TCRdb keeps in-frame clones, though not all of them. This sample has roughly 100,000 clones; just under 85% occur once, and the top ten carry more than 1.1%. Specimen: CD4+ or CD8+ T cells sorted from blood, collected in a trial of the OX40 agonist ivuxolimab. The receptors shown here come from an adult with an advanced solid tumor such as melanoma, head and neck, liver or kidney cancer. The CDR3 runs from the conserved cysteine through the conserved F or W. A D gene is named only where the DNA matches it firmly. Size is omitted from some rows. Given values are once, few, many or a class for expanded clones.

D: NA; V: TRBV6-1; J: TRBJ1-2; size: few; CDR3: CASSEVAQGRGYTF; DNA: TGTGCCAGCAGTGAAGTTGCACAGGGCAGGGGCTACACCTTC
D: NA; V: TRBV7-2; J: TRBJ2-5; size: few; CDR3: CASSPFGVTQYF; DNA: TGTGCCAGCAGCCCTTTCGGGGTAACCCAGTACTTC
D: NA; V: TRBV19; J: TRBJ2-3; size: NA; CDR3: CASSMGRGFGDTQYF; DNA: TGTGCCAGTAGTATGGGCAGGGGCTTTGGAGATACGCAGTATTTT
D: NA; V: TRBV4-1; J: TRBJ2-4; size: NA; CDR3: CASSPMASSWEAKNIQYF; DNA: TGCGCCAGCAGCCCGATGGCGAGTTCCTGGGAAGCCAAAAACATTCAGTACTTC
D: NA; V: TRBV6-5; J: TRBJ1-5; size: NA; CDR3: CASSYDNGANQPQHF; DNA: TGTGCCAGCAGTTACGATAACGGGGCAAATCAGCCCCAGCATTTT
D: TRBD1; V: TRBV2; J: TRBJ1-2; size: NA; CDR3: CASSWGQQNYGYTF; DNA: TGTGCCAGCAGCTGGGGACAGCAAAACTATGGCTACACCTTC
D: NA; V: TRBV23-1; J: TRBJ2-1; size: NA; CDR3: CASSTQGDGEQFF; DNA: TGCGCCAGCAGCACCCAAGGGGACGGTGAGCAGTTCTTC
D: TRBD1; V: TRBV9; J: TRBJ2-2; size: NA; CDR3: CASSVRDRGTGELFF; DNA: TGTGCCAGCAGCGTACGGGACAGGGGGACCGGGGAGCTGTTTTTT
D: NA; V: TRBV21-1; J: TRBJ2-1; size: NA; CDR3: CASSNRERGRIFNEQFF; DNA: TGTGCCAGCAGCAATAGGGAGCGGGGTCGAATATTCAATGAGCAGTTCTTC
D: NA; V: TRBV19; J: TRBJ1-5; size: once; CDR3: CASSIVFSAGKSNQPQHF; DNA: TGTGCCAGTAGTATAGTTTTTTCGGCAGGGAAGAGCAATCAGCCCCAGCATTTT
D: TRBD1; V: TRBV7-9; J: TRBJ1-2; size: NA; CDR3: CASSLAGDRAYGYTF; DNA: TGTGCCAGCAGCTTGGCCGGGGACAGGGCATATGGCTACACCTTC
D: NA; V: TRBV7-9; J: TRBJ1-1; size: NA; CDR3: CASSLARGRSAEAFF; DNA: TGTGCCAGCAGCTTAGCGAGGGGCAGGAGCGCTGAAGCTTTCTTT
D: NA; V: TRBV9; J: TRBJ2-5; size: NA; CDR3: CASSPPGETQYF; DNA: TGTGCCAGCAGCCCCCCGGGCGAGACCCAGTACTTC
D: NA; V: TRBV15; J: TRBJ2-3; size: NA; CDR3: CATSGGQPDTQYF; DNA: TGTGCCACCAGCGGCGGACAGCCAGATACGCAGTATTTT
D: NA; V: TRBV10-3; J: TRBJ2-1; size: NA; CDR3: CAISGGLNEQFF; DNA: TGTGCCATCAGTGGGGGGCTGAATGAGCAGTTCTTC
D: NA; V: TRBV6-6; J: TRBJ1-5; size: NA; CDR3: CASSYSTGQPQHF; DNA: TGTGCCAGCAGTTACTCGACCGGCCAGCCCCAGCATTTT
D: NA; V: TRBV19; J: TRBJ2-7; size: once; CDR3: CASSITSRGAGNEQYF; DNA: TGTGCCAGTAGTATAACGTCCAGGGGCGCCGGCAACGAGCAGTACTTC
D: TRBD1; V: TRBV19; J: TRBJ2-7; size: NA; CDR3: CASSIGTGTSYEQYF; DNA: TGTGCCAGTAGTATAGGGACAGGTACGTCCTACGAGCAGTACTTC
D: NA; V: TRBV14; J: TRBJ1-6; size: NA; CDR3: CASSPTYSYNSPLHF; DNA: TGTGCCAGCAGCCCGACTTACTCCTATAATTCACCCCTCCACTTT
D: NA; V: TRBV21-1; J: TRBJ2-7; size: NA; CDR3: CAGSKNTQGTYEQYF; DNA: TGTGCCGGCAGCAAAAACACCCAGGGAACCTACGAGCAGTACTTC
D: NA; V: TRBV5-6; J: TRBJ2-5; size: NA; CDR3: CASSRTGREGETQYF; DNA: TGTGCCAGCAGCCGGACAGGGAGGGAGGGGGAGACCCAGTACTTC
D: TRBD1; V: TRBV5-6; J: TRBJ1-4; size: NA; CDR3: CASSFYGGTDNEKLFF; DNA: TGTGCCAGCAGTTTTTACGGTGGGACAGATAATGAAAAACTGTTTTTT
D: TRBD2; V: TRBV5-6; J: TRBJ2-3; size: NA; CDR3: CASSFRTSGRGSTDTQYF; DNA: TGTGCCAGCAGCTTTCGTACTAGCGGGAGAGGTAGCACAGATACGCAGTATTTT
D: NA; V: TRBV27; J: TRBJ1-2; size: medium-sized; CDR3: CASRRAGTNYGYTF; DNA: TGTGCCAGCAGGAGGGCAGGGACTAACTATGGCTACACCTTC
D: NA; V: TRBV4-3; J: TRBJ1-6; size: NA; CDR3: CASSQGGNSPLHF; DNA: TGCGCCAGCAGCCAAGGGGGTAATTCACCCCTCCACTTT
D: TRBD2; V: TRBV4-1; J: TRBJ2-3; size: once; CDR3: CASSQRGPTGRGADTQYF; DNA: TGCGCCAGCAGCCAGCGAGGGCCAACCGGGCGGGGGGCAGATACGCAGTATTTT
D: NA; V: TRBV27; J: TRBJ2-7; size: NA; CDR3: CASSFPPYYEQYF; DNA: TGTGCCAGCAGTTTCCCTCCGTACTACGAGCAGTACTTC
D: TRBD1; V: TRBV5-5; J: TRBJ2-6; size: NA; CDR3: CASSSTGFSGANVLTF; DNA: TGTGCCAGCAGCTCGACAGGGTTTTCTGGGGCCAACGTCCTGACTTTC
D: NA; V: TRBV5-1; J: TRBJ1-2; size: NA; CDR3: CASFGGGYGYTF; DNA: TGCGCCAGCTTTGGTGGGGGATATGGCTACACCTTC
D: NA; V: TRBV19; J: TRBJ1-5; size: NA; CDR3: CASSISHSNQPQHF; DNA: TGTGCCAGTAGTATAAGTCATAGCAATCAGCCCCAGCATTTT
D: NA; V: TRBV30; J: TRBJ1-2; size: NA; CDR3: CAWSFTRAYGYTF; DNA: TGTGCCTGGAGTTTTACAAGGGCCTATGGCTACACCTTC